This TCR beta chain appears in the sequencing data of a study of shared clonotypes between healthy human individuals. Study outcomes and limitations: Non-shared clonotypes were found to have lower generation probabilities than the clonotypes that were shared by all four of the sorted-subset donors. Sharing of clonotypes among donors was expected to vary with sequencing depth.

Of note for this clone: What it binds is not known.

The CDR3 is made up of 15 amino acids. CDR1 is MGHRA, CDR2 YSYEKL, per germline. J gave up 8 bases and V 3 bases, and 10 bases lay outside the gene matches. CD45RO negativity and positive selection for CCR7 defined naive CD8 cells, a population that excluded terminally differentiated effector memory CD45RA+ cells. The donors, all of them Caucasian adults, lived in Nashville, Tennessee. The assay was run at deep level. TCRdb's copy holds only in-frame clones and misses some; the assay was immunoSEQ multiplex PCR. The sample has around 1.9 million clones, around 93% seen once. The receptor was isolated from a man between 18 and 35 years old in good health. Some clones in this sample may be carry-over from other donors' samples. This chain connects TRBV4-1 to TRBJ1-5, with 7 bases lining up with TRBD1. What was sequenced was naive CD8+ T cells from PBMCs. CDR3 sequence reads: CASSHAGQESEPQHF. CDR3 in DNA: TGCGCCAGCAGCCATGCTGGACAGGAAAGTGAGCCCCAGCATTTT.